The clone carrying this T cell receptor (beta chain) was detected ten times or more. Its antigen is currently unknown. Using RNA transcripts as the source, TCR beta CDR3 regions were amplified. HTBI primers were used for first-round RT-PCR of the TCR CDR3. TCRdb re-derived calls from the multiplex PCR reads in MiXCR, one entry per CDR3 protein. There are over 300,000 distinct CDR3 sequences in the sample; approximately 14% occur only once, and 8% to 13% lies in the top ten. This entry comes from a study of T cells in Graves' hyperthyroidism and ophthalmopathy. General study findings and limits: Using 13 V-J features, a model discriminated ophthalmopathy from stable hyperthyroidism.

The CDR3 consists of 12 residues. The V end lost 1 base, the J end lost 4 bases, and 7 bases lay between the germline ends. Germline loops: CDR1 DFQATT, CDR2 SNEGSKA (reference sequence). The study excluded patients with uncontrolled infection, other autoimmune disease, pregnancy or lactation. The PBMCs had their origin in less than 13 ml of fresh peripheral blood. The source of this sequence is a woman aged 55-75 years with Graves' hyperthyroidism. Source material: blood. The chain links TRBV20-1 to TRBJ2-5; D is possibly TRBD2 (5 bases). The CDR3 here is CSARVSGETQYF. For the CDR3, the DNA is TGCAGTGCTAGAGTCAGCGGAGAGACCCAGTACTTC.